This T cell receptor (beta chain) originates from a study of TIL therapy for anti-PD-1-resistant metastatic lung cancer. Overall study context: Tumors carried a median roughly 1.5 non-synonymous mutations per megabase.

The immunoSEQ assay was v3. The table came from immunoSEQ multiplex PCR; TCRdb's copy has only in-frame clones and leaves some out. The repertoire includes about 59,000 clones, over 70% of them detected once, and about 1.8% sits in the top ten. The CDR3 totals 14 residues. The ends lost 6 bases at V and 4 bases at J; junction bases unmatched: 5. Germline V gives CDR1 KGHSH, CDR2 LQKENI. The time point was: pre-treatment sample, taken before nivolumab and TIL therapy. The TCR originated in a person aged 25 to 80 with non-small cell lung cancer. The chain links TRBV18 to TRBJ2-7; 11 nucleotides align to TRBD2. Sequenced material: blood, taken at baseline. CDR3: CASSPTSGGYEQYF. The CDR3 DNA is TGTGCCAGCTCCCCTACTAGCGGGGGTTACGAGCAGTACTTC.